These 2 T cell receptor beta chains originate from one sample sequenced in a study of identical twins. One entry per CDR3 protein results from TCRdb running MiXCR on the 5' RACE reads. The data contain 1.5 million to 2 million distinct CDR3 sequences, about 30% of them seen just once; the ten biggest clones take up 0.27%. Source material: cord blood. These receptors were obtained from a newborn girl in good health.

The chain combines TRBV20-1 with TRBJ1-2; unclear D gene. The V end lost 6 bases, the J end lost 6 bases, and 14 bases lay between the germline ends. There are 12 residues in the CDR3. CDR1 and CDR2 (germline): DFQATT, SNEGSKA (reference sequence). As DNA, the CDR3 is TGCAGTGCGAATACCCATGCTCATGGCTACACCTTC. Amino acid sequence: CSANTHAHGYTF.

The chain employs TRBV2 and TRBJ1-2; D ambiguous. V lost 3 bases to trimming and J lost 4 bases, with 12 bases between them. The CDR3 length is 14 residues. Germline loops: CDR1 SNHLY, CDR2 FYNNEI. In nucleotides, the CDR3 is TGTGCCAGCAGTGATTCCGGGAACCTCTATGGCTACACCTTC. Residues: CASSDSGNLYGYTF.